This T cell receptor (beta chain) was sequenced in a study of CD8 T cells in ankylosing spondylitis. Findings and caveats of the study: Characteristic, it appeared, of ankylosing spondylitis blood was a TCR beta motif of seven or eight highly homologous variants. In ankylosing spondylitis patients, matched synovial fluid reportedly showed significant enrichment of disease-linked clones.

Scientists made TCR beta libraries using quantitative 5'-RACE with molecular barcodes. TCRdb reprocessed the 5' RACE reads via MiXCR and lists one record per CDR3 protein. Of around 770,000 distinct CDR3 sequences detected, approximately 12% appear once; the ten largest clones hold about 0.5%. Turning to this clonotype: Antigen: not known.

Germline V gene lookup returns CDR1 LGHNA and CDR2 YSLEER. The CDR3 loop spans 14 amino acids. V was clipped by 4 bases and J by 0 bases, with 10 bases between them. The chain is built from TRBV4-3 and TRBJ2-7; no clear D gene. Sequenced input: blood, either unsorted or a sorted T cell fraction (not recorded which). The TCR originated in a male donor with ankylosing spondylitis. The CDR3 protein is CASSRSVTSYEQYF. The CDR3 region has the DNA TGCGCCAGCAGCCGAAGCGTTACCTCCTACGAGCAGTACTTC.